This entry lists 27 T cell receptor beta chains sequenced from one sample in a study of T-cell memory formation after mild COVID-19. One entry per CDR3 protein, called by TCRdb with MiXCR from the 5' RACE reads. This repertoire shows roughly 300,000 distinct CDR3 sequences, 16% found once; its top ten account for 20% to 25%. The specimen sequenced was PBMCs or a T cell subset sorted from them (not recorded which). These receptors all stem from a man aged 18-30 years who had mild COVID-19 (a few samples of this study predate the infection). Cell type and time point are not known.

The gene calls are TRBV5-1 and TRBJ1-2; D uncertain. Germline-derived CDR1 and CDR2 are SGHRS and YFSETQ. The CDR3 length is 14 residues. The germline V and J ends were trimmed by 4 bases and 7 bases, with 17 bases remaining between them. CDR3 sequence reads: CASSEGAEMGGYTF. CDR3 coding DNA: TGCGCCAGCAGCGAAGGTGCGGAAATGGGTGGCTACACCTTC.

This clonotype appeared a few times. The chain employs TRBV12-3 or TRBV12-4 and TRBJ1-3; no clear D gene. The CDR3 covers 14 residues. Between the trimmed V and J ends, which lost 5 bases and 4 bases, there was a span of 12 bases. The CDR3 region has the DNA TGTGCCAGCAGTAGGCAAAGCAACGGAAACACCATATATTTT. Residues: CASSRQSNGNTIYF.

The J gene is TRBJ1-2, the V gene TRBV5-1; the D gene is possibly TRBD1 (6 bases). V lost 0 bases to trimming and J lost 8 bases, with 14 bases between them. The germline V gene has CDR1 SGHRS and CDR2 YFSETQ. The CDR3 contains 14 residues. Here the CDR3 DNA reads TGCGCCAGCAGCTTGGAGTGGGACACGCTCGGCTACACCTTC. This gives the protein CASSLEWDTLGYTF. The variable domain in full, completed from reference TRBV5-1 and TRBJ1-2, reads KAGVTQTPRYLIKTRGQQVTLSCSPISGHRSVSWYQQTPGQGLQFLFEYFSETQRNKGNFPGRFSGRQFSNSRSEMNVSTLELGDSALYLCASSLEWDTLGYTFGSGTRLTVV.

V gene TRBV10-3 combines with J gene TRBJ2-7; TRBD1 matches at 8 bases. The J segment lost 7 bases and the V segment lost 10 bases, leaving 6 bases of the junction unmatched. The germline gives CDR1 ENHRY, CDR2 SYGVKD. The CDR3 loop spans 11 amino acids. CDR3 in amino acids: CANQGAREQYV. The DNA of the CDR3 is TGTGCCAACCAGGGGGCGCGGGAGCAGTACGTC.

The V gene is TRBV6-5, the J gene TRBJ1-4; the D gene is possibly TRBD1 (6 bases). The CDR3 spans 15 residues. Germline V lookup: CDR1 MNHEY, CDR2 SVGAGI. Trimming removed 6 bases from V and 8 bases from J, with 19 bases in between. The CDR3 region has the DNA TGTGCCAGCAGATCCCGGGGGGGGCGCGGGGAAAAACTGTTTTTT. It encodes CASRSRGGRGEKLFF.

This clonotype was picked up a small number of times. The chain recombines TRBV20-1 with TRBJ2-3; D gene unclear. CDR3 size: 13 residues. Germline CDR1 and CDR2: DFQATT and SNEGSKA (reference sequence). The V end lost 3 bases, the J end lost 6 bases, and 13 bases lay between the germline ends. CDR3 sequence (DNA): TGCAGTGCTAGCAAGTACAAATTGGATACGCAGTATTTT. As protein: CSASKYKLDTQYF.

The J gene is TRBJ2-1, the V gene TRBV29-1, with 8 bases identical to TRBD1. Looked up from germline, CDR1 is SQVTM and CDR2 is ANQGSEA. The CDR3 loop spans 15 amino acids. The V gene end was trimmed by 5 bases and the J gene end by 4 bases; junction bases not matched to a gene: 10. The CDR3 nucleotides are TGCAGCGTTACCCCAGGACAGGGCTTATACAATGAGCAGTTCTTC. Its protein product is CSVTPGQGLYNEQFF.

This chain uses TRBV6-4 with TRBJ2-1; TRBD2 aligns across 10 bases. CDR3 length equals 16 residues. V dropped 0 bases and J dropped 5; count of bases not matched to a gene: 4. Germline V CDR1 and CDR2: MRHNA, SNTAGT. The DNA of the CDR3 is TGTGCCAGCAGTGACTCGTCTAGCGGGGGAAACAATGAGCAGTTCTTC. Its protein is CASSDSSSGGNNEQFF.

The chain employs TRBV7-9 and TRBJ2-7; 10 nucleotides align to TRBD1. Germline V gene data show CDR1 as SEHNR and CDR2 as FQNEAQ (reference sequence). With V trimmed by 4 bases and J by 3 bases, 3 bases remained unmatched. The CDR3 is 14 amino acids. Here the CDR3 reads CASSSTGGIYEQYF. The CDR3 DNA is TGTGCCAGCAGCTCGACAGGGGGCATCTACGAGCAGTACTTC. The entire variable domain, with the rest obtained from reference TRBV7-9 and TRBJ2-7, is as follows: DTGVSQNPRHKITKRGQNVTFRCDPISEHNRLYWYRQTLGQGPEFLTYFQNEAQLEKSRLLSDRFSAERPKGSFSTLEIQRTEQGDSAMYLCASSSTGGIYEQYFGPGTRLTVT.

This chain joins TRBV7-2 and TRBJ2-3; 7 nucleotides align to TRBD1. The CDR3 runs 15 residues. V lost 3 bases to trimming and J lost 2 bases; unmatched junction nucleotides: 5. The germline gives CDR1 SGHTA, CDR2 FQGNSA. CDR3 residues: CASSFTGTVTDTQYF. The CDR3 DNA follows: TGTGCCAGCAGCTTCACCGGGACAGTCACAGATACGCAGTATTTT.

This clonotype was picked up a small number of times. This chain connects TRBV20-1 to TRBJ2-3; 9 bases fit TRBD1. J was trimmed by 0 bases and V by 3 bases; bases with no gene match: 1. Germline V gene data show CDR1 as DFQATT and CDR2 as SNEGSKA (reference sequence). CDR3 length equals 14 residues. CDR3 residues: CSARDRGSTDTQYF. DNA for the CDR3: TGCAGTGCTAGGGACAGGGGCAGCACAGATACGCAGTATTTT.

The gene calls are TRBV6-6 and TRBJ2-7; 7 positions agree with TRBD1. CDR1 and CDR2 from the germline V gene are MNHNY and SVGAGI (reference sequence). The CDR3 is made up of 15 amino acids. The junction had 10 bases not matched to a gene; V was cut back by 6 bases and J by 2 bases. CDR3 loop: CASRARDSNTYEQYF. The CDR3 DNA is TGTGCCAGCAGGGCCCGGGACAGTAATACCTACGAGCAGTACTTC.

The DNA for the CDR3 is TGTGCCAGCAGTCCGCACGAAAAGGCGGGGCCGGGGGATACGCAGTATTTT. As protein: CASSPHEKAGPGDTQYF. The chain combines TRBV12-3 or TRBV12-4 with TRBJ2-3; weak D call: TRBD2 (6 bases). This CDR3 comprises 17 residues. The V end lost 5 bases, the J end lost 6 bases, and 24 bases lay between the germline ends.

This clonotype was seen ten or more times. The chain combines TRBV4-1 with TRBJ1-1; D is unclear. The length of the CDR3 is 16 residues. The V gene lost 0 bases and the J gene lost 8 bases, with 19 bases spanning the gap. CDR1 is MGHRA and CDR2 is YSYEKL in the germline V gene. The CDR3 sequence is CASSQDSGNLLLEAFF. In nucleotides, the CDR3 is TGCGCCAGCAGCCAAGATTCGGGTAACCTCCTCCTCGAAGCTTTCTTT.

The rearrangement uses TRBV2 and TRBJ2-5, with a weak D call TRBD1 (6 bases). In germline, CDR1 is SNHLY, CDR2 FYNNEI. V lost 8 bases and J 2 bases, leaving 12 bases between the germline ends. The CDR3 has 13 residues. CDR3 amino acids: CASVWQGQETQYF. In DNA, the CDR3 is TGTGCCAGCGTCTGGCAGGGGCAAGAGACCCAGTACTTC.

This chain links TRBV6-6 with TRBJ2-7; D remains ambiguous. V shed 0 bases and J shed 0 bases, with 6 bases lying between them. Looked up from germline, CDR1 is MNHNY and CDR2 is SVGAGI (reference sequence). This CDR3 has 14 residues. The CDR3 DNA sequence: TGTGCCAGCAGTTACTCGATCGTCTCCTACGAGCAGTACTTC. Protein: CASSYSIVSYEQYF.

This clonotype was counted between two and nine times. The V call is TRBV7-8, the J call TRBJ2-7, with 9 bases that match TRBD2. This CDR3 is 17 amino acids long. V was pared by 6 bases and J by 4 bases, with 16 bases of the junction left unmatched. Germline values: CDR1 SGHVS, CDR2 FQNEAQ. The CDR3 here is CASRRGSSGENSYEQYV. The CDR3 DNA follows: TGTGCCAGCAGGCGCGGGTCTAGCGGGGAGAACTCGTACGAGCAGTACGTC.

This clonotype came up a few times. The chain is built from TRBV10-3 and TRBJ2-7, with D perhaps TRBD1 (7 bases). The V and J ends lost 0 bases and 6 bases respectively, with 15 bases between them. The CDR3 totals 15 residues. Per the germline V gene, CDR1 is ENHRY and CDR2 is SYGVKD. CDR3 sequence reads: CAISESTRGDSEQYF. CDR3 bases: TGTGCCATCAGTGAGTCGACTAGGGGGGACAGCGAGCAGTACTTC.

The chain has TRBV7-2 and TRBJ2-3; 9 positions agree with TRBD2. CDR3 size: 16 residues. Germline lookup yields CDR1 SGHTA and CDR2 FQGNSA. V lost 5 bases, J lost 6 bases, and 12 bases stayed unmatched. The CDR3 is CASSTPAGGVRDTQYF. As DNA, the CDR3 is TGTGCCAGCAGCACACCCGCGGGGGGGGTAAGGGATACGCAGTATTTT.

The V call is TRBV6-2 or TRBV6-3, the J call TRBJ2-5, with 7 positions matching TRBD1. V dropped 2 bases and J dropped 3; count of bases not matched to a gene: 6. There are 15 residues in the CDR3. Germline V CDR1 and CDR2: MNHEY, SVGEGT. In DNA form, the CDR3 reads TGTGCCAGCAGTTACACACACAGGGGAGAAGAGACCCAGTACTTC. This gives the protein CASSYTHRGEETQYF.

This clonotype was seen a few times. This chain connects TRBV5-1 to TRBJ2-2; possibly TRBD1 for D (6 bases). The CDR3 is made up of 14 amino acids. Germline V gene sequence: CDR1 SGHRS, CDR2 YFSETQ. V was shortened by 4 bases and J by 5 bases, with 12 bases between the two germline ends. The CDR3 region is CASSDPQGTGELFF. CDR3 DNA sequence: TGCGCCAGCAGCGACCCACAGGGAACCGGGGAGCTGTTTTTT.

V is TRBV20-1 and J is TRBJ2-7; 10 bases are a match to TRBD1. From germline, CDR1 is DFQATT and CDR2 SNEGSKA (reference sequence). With V trimmed by 2 bases and J by 5 bases, 3 bases remained unmatched. The CDR3 covers 13 residues. The CDR3 is CSARTGTGDEQYV. The CDR3 DNA reads TGCAGTGCTAGAACCGGGACAGGGGACGAGCAGTACGTC.

The chain carries TRBV7-6 and TRBJ1-1; D gene ambiguous. The CDR3 spans 12 residues. V was trimmed by 5 bases and J by 3 bases, leaving 7 bases between them. In germline, CDR1 is SGHVS, CDR2 FNYEAQ. The DNA for the CDR3 is TGTGCCAGCAGCCCTCCGGACACTGAAGCTTTCTTT. As protein: CASSPPDTEAFF.

This chain uses TRBV7-2 with TRBJ1-1; D unresolved. The CDR3 is made up of 14 amino acids. Germline values: CDR1 SGHTA, CDR2 FQGNSA. The V and J ends lost 2 bases and 3 bases respectively, with 10 bases between them. Here the CDR3 DNA reads TGTGCCAGCAGCTTATACGGCGCCGACACTGAAGCTTTCTTT. Residues: CASSLYGADTEAFF.

The chain uses TRBV7-2 and TRBJ2-1; 8 nucleotides match TRBD2. V lost 7 bases to trimming and J lost 5 bases; unmatched junction nucleotides: 10. Germline V gene data show CDR1 as SGHTA and CDR2 as FQGNSA. This CDR3 spans 15 amino acids. CDR3 in amino acids: CASTRGTRGNNEQFF. The CDR3 DNA is TGTGCCAGCACCCGGGGGACTAGGGGCAACAATGAGCAGTTCTTC.

This clonotype has a handful of counts. This sequence joins TRBV5-1 and TRBJ1-2; D is uncertain. Germline V gene lookup returns CDR1 SGHRS and CDR2 YFSETQ. V lost 0 bases and J 6 bases, leaving 15 bases between the germline ends. This CDR3 is 15 amino acids long. CDR3 region: CASSLEGGRRNGYTF. CDR3 DNA sequence: TGCGCCAGCAGCTTGGAGGGCGGCAGGAGAAATGGCTACACCTTC.

This clonotype showed up just a few times. This sequence joins TRBV24-1 and TRBJ2-5, with 9 bases matching TRBD1. The CDR3 runs 16 residues. Germline V gene sequence: CDR1 KGHDR, CDR2 SFDVKD. Trimming took 1 base from V and 4 from J; bases not matched to a gene: 6. CDR3 nucleotides: TGTGCCACCAGTGATTTCCAGATGGACAGGGGAGAGACCCAGTACTTC. Its translation: CATSDFQMDRGETQYF.